The TCR beta chain described here comes from a study of T cell responses to AZD1222 COVID-19 vaccine. Comment on this clone: Its antigen remains unidentified.

Germline values: CDR1 MNHNS, CDR2 SASEGT. V gave up 1 base and J gave up 8 bases, with 18 bases separating them. This CDR3 spans 17 amino acids. Assay used: immunoSEQ multiplex PCR; TCRdb lists only in-frame clones, some missing. The sample includes some 120,000 clones, about 90% of them seen just once. General study findings and limits: Baseline seropositives among AZD1222 recipients totaled only 5 to 7.

The sequencing used peripheral blood, collected on day 0 of AZD1222 vaccination. V gene TRBV6-1 combines with J gene TRBJ1-6; D is unclear. This receptor was obtained from an adult in good health. The CDR3 DNA reads TGTGCCAGCAGTGAAGATTTTGTGGGGAGGGTTGATTCACCCCTCCACTTT. Protein sequence: CASSEDFVGRVDSPLHF.